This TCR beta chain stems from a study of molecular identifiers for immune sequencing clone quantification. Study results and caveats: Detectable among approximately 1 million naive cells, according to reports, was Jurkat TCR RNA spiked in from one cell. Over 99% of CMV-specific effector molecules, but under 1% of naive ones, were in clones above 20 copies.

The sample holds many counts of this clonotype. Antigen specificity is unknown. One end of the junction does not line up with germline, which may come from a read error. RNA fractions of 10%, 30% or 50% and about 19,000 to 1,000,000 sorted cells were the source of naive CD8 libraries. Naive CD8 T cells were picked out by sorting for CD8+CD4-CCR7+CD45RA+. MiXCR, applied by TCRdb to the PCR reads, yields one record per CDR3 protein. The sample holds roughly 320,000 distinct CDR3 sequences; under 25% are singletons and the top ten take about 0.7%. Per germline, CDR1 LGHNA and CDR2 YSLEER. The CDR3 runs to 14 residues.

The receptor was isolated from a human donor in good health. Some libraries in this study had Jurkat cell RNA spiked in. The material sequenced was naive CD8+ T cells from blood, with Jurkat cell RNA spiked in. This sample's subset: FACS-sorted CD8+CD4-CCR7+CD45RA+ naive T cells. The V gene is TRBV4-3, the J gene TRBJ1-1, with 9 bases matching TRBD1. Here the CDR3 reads CASSPGQGRTEAFF. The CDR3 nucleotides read TGTGCCAGCAGCCCGGGACAGGGAAGGACTGAAGCTTTCTTT.